Shown below are 11 T cell receptor beta chains from a single sample sequenced in a study of CD8+CD57+ T cells in acquired aplastic anemia. Genomic DNA, the template, was used for profiling of the TCR beta VDJ and CDR3. TCRdb re-derived calls from the reads in MiXCR, one entry per CDR3 protein. The repertoire consists of some 220,000 distinct CDR3 sequences, with 34% occurring once and the leading ten covering about 1.1%. The sample consisted of sorted CD4+, CD8+, or CD8+CD57+ T cells (not recorded which) from PBMCs. Receptors originate from a human donor in good health, serving as a control.

This clonotype was picked up many times. The gene calls are TRBV15 and TRBJ2-1, with 12 bases identical to TRBD1. Trimming removed 6 bases from V and 7 bases from J; junction bases left unmatched: 7. Per germline, CDR1 LNHNV and CDR2 YYDKDF (reference sequence). The CDR3 is 15 residues long. The CDR3 reads CATRAGDRGPNEQFF. The CDR3 DNA reads TGTGCCACCAGGGCCGGGGACAGGGGGCCTAATGAGCAGTTCTTC.

This clonotype was detected ten times or more. The chain is built from TRBV15 and TRBJ1-5, with D uncertain. V was clipped by 1 base and J by 5 bases, with 3 bases between them. The CDR3 covers 12 residues. Germline values: CDR1 LNHNV, CDR2 YYDKDF (reference sequence). Written as DNA, the CDR3 is TGTGCCACCAGCAGAGGGGATCAGCCCCAGCATTTT. Its translation: CATSRGDQPQHF.

J is TRBJ2-1 and V is TRBV25-1; no reliable D call. The germline V gene has CDR1 MGHDK and CDR2 SYGVNS. Between the trimmed V and J ends, which lost 4 bases and 7 bases, there was a span of 8 bases. The CDR3 contains 12 residues. CDR3 DNA: TGTGCCAGCAGTGTAGCAGTTAATGAGCAGTTCTTC. As protein: CASSVAVNEQFF.

This clonotype was observed at least ten times. The CDR3 coding sequence is TGTGCCAGCAGCCCCGAACCTGAGGAGCCCCTCCACTTT. Protein: CASSPEPEEPLHF. V usage is TRBV7-2 and J usage is TRBJ1-6; D not resolved. Per germline, CDR1 SGHTA and CDR2 FQGNSA. The V and J ends lost 5 bases and 13 bases respectively, with 15 bases between them. The CDR3 contains 13 residues.

The chain joins TRBV12-3 or TRBV12-4 to TRBJ2-7, with TRBD1 identical over 7 bases. This CDR3 has 12 residues. The junction had 5 bases not matched to a gene; V was cut back by 8 bases and J by 4 bases. The CDR3 here is CASRQGYYEQYF. The CDR3 coding sequence is TGTGCCAGCCGACAGGGTTATTACGAGCAGTACTTC.

The V and J genes are TRBV19 and TRBJ1-6; D is unclear. The CDR3 is made up of 14 amino acids. The V and J ends lost 7 bases and 0 bases respectively, with 7 bases between them. The V gene's germline CDR1 is LNHDA and CDR2 SQIVND (reference sequence). CDR3 residues: CASTGSSYNSPLHF. The CDR3 DNA follows: TGTGCCAGTACCGGGAGCTCCTATAATTCACCCCTCCACTTT.

This clonotype was seen only a few times. A single base separates this from a much larger clone, so it may be a read error. This chain uses TRBV24-1 with TRBJ2-1; 9 bases match TRBD2. Germline V gene data show CDR1 as KGHDR and CDR2 as SFDVKD. The CDR3 length is 17 residues. CDR3 sequence reads: CATSDFGSSGDYNGQFF. CDR3 bases: TGTGCCACCAGTGATTTTGGGTCTAGCGGGGATTACAATGGGCAGTTCTTC.

This clonotype was seen ten or more times. The rearrangement joins TRBV5-1 to TRBJ2-5, with D unresolved. CDR3 length: 14 residues. Between the trimmed V and J ends, which lost 4 bases and 2 bases, there was a span of 12 bases. Germline CDR1 and CDR2: SGHRS and YFSETQ. The CDR3 region is CASSNLRQQETQYF. CDR3 in DNA: TGCGCCAGCAGCAACCTAAGGCAACAAGAGACCCAGTACTTC.

V is TRBV19 and J is TRBJ1-3; D might be TRBD1 (6 bases). The CDR3 is 14 residues long. Trimming removed 5 bases from V and 7 bases from J, with 15 bases in between. Germline V gives CDR1 LNHDA, CDR2 SQIVND (reference sequence). CDR3 residues: CASSLRGQGNTIYF. The CDR3, as DNA: TGTGCCAGTAGTCTCCGTGGGCAGGGGAACACCATATATTTT.

The chain recombines TRBV24-1 with TRBJ2-7; 7 positions agree with TRBD1. The germline CDR1 and CDR2 sequences are KGHDR and SFDVKD. The CDR3 totals 14 residues. Trimming took 9 bases from V and 0 from J; bases not matched to a gene: 7. The CDR3 bases are TGTGCCACCCCAGGGGACAGAGACTCCTACGAGCAGTACTTC. Amino acid sequence: CATPGDRDSYEQYF.

Many counts were recorded for this clonotype. The germline gene is not matched at one end of the junction; a read error may be the cause. V usage is TRBV7-9 and J usage is TRBJ1-1; tentative D call: TRBD1 (5 bases). CDR3 length: 12 residues. Per germline, CDR1 SEHNR and CDR2 FQNEAQ (reference sequence). DNA for the CDR3: TGCGCCAGCAGCTTGGCAGGGACCGAAGCTTTCTTT. Encoded protein: CASSLAGTEAFF.